This passage covers 3 T cell receptor beta chains from one sample sequenced in a study of CXCR3-negative and CXCR3-positive naive CD8 T cells. UMI-labeled TRB cDNA libraries were prepared by 5' RACE. TCRdb reanalyzed the 5' RACE reads and collapses them to one entry per CDR3 protein, without DNA. This listing includes fewer than 90,000 distinct CDR3 sequences. The specimen sequenced was naive CXCR3- CD8+ T cells from blood. As for subset: CD45RO-CCR7+CD27+CD95- naive CD8+ T cells lacking CXCR3 (TNR3-). The receptor set was obtained from a human donor in good health. Some clones in this sample may be carry-over from other donors' samples.

V is TRBV4-2 and J is TRBJ1-4; there is no DNA to check the TCRdb D call of TRBD1. Looked up from germline, CDR1 is LGHNA and CDR2 is YNFKEQ. This CDR3 has 14 residues. CDR3 protein: CASSQGTGGEKLFF.

The chain uses TRBV4-2 and TRBJ2-7; the D gene TCRdb calls, TRBD1, cannot be checked with no DNA. In germline, CDR1 is LGHNA, CDR2 YNFKEQ. The CDR3 extends over 16 amino acids. This chain's CDR3 is CASSQTPGQDSYEQYF.

The rearrangement uses TRBV28 and TRBJ2-7. Looked up from germline, CDR1 is MDHEN and CDR2 is SYDVKM. The length of the CDR3 is 12 residues. The CDR3 sequence is CASSLNPYEQYF.